The next 31 T cell receptor beta chains were all read from a single sample in a study of cytomegalovirus exposure and HLA in healthy donors. The PCR used 60 Vbeta and 13 Jbeta primers. Assay: immunoSEQ multiplex PCR; the TCRdb copy retains only in-frame clones and omits some. The table includes some 99,000 clones, 73% detected once. The sequencing sample was made of PBMCs. The receptors shown here come from a man aged 35 to 55 in good health and CMV-seronegative.

The CDR3 reads CASSSHSRRIPATDTQYF. The CDR3 bases are TGTGCCAGCAGCTCGCACAGCAGAAGGATCCCAGCAACAGATACGCAGTATTTT. The chain is built from TRBV7-6 and TRBJ2-3; D is ambiguous. With 4 bases removed from V and 3 bases from J, the gap between germline ends came to 23 bases. Per germline, CDR1 SGHVS and CDR2 FNYEAQ. The CDR3 sequence is 18 residues long.

The chain joins TRBV5-1 to TRBJ2-5; TRBD2 matches 7 bases. Trimming at V came to 2 bases and at J to 5 bases, leaving 9 bases not matched to a gene. This CDR3 is built from 15 residues. CDR1 SGHRS and CDR2 YFSETQ come from the germline V gene. The CDR3 sequence is CASSLGGGVHETQYF. The CDR3 DNA is TGCGCCAGCAGCTTAGGCGGGGGTGTTCATGAGACCCAGTACTTC.

The rearrangement links TRBV5-1 to TRBJ2-1; possibly TRBD2 for D (6 bases). In germline, CDR1 is SGHRS, CDR2 YFSETQ. Trimming removed 0 bases at V and 5 bases at J, with 15 bases between. The length of the CDR3 is 16 residues. The CDR3 region has the DNA TGCGCCAGCAGCTTGGCTAGCAGGAGGACTAACAATGAGCAGTTCTTC. Amino acids: CASSLASRRTNNEQFF.

The chain uses TRBV11-2 and TRBJ2-6; 8 bases fit TRBD1. The CDR3 is 19 amino acids. Germline CDR1 reads SGHAT; CDR2 reads FQNNGV. Trimming cost V 4 bases and J 1 base; bases outside gene matches: 12. DNA for the CDR3: TGTGCCAGCAGCTCCTCCAGGGGGCGGACCCGATCTGGGGCCAACGTCCTGACTTTC. This sequence encodes CASSSSRGRTRSGANVLTF. Based on the CDR3 plus reference TRBV11-2 and TRBJ2-6, the full variable domain is EAGVAQSPRYKIIEKRQSVAFWCNPISGHATLYWYQQILGQGPKLLIQFQNNGVVDDSQLPKDRFSAERLKGVDSTLKIQPAKLEDSAVYLCASSSSRGRTRSGANVLTFGAGSRLTVL.

The rearrangement uses TRBV7-2 and TRBJ1-5; TRBD1 agrees at 8 bases. The CDR3 runs 16 residues. The germline gives CDR1 SGHTA, CDR2 FQGNSA. J gave up 5 bases and V 1 base, and 7 bases lay outside the gene matches. The CDR3 nucleotides are TGTGCCAGCAGCTTAGTAACAGGGGGAAGCCATCAGCCCCAGCATTTT. It encodes CASSLVTGGSHQPQHF.

This clone was counted between two and nine times. V and J are TRBV13 and TRBJ2-1, with no clear D. V was shortened by 0 bases and J by 0 bases, with 9 bases between the two germline ends. This CDR3 comprises 16 residues. The germline V gene encodes CDR1 PRHDT and CDR2 FYEKMQ (reference sequence). The CDR3: CASSLGGSSSYNEQFF. For the CDR3, the DNA is TGTGCCAGCAGCTTAGGAGGTTCTAGCTCCTACAATGAGCAGTTCTTC.

The V call is TRBV4-2, the J call TRBJ2-3; 9 nucleotides align to TRBD2. Trimming cost V 5 bases and J 5 bases; bases outside gene matches: 8. This CDR3 region has 15 residues. Germline CDR1 is LGHNA and CDR2 is YNFKEQ. The CDR3 DNA follows: TGTGCCAGCAGCGGGCGGGGGGGCCGAGGAGATACGCAGTATTTT. It specifies CASSGRGGRGDTQYF.

Written as DNA, the CDR3 is TGTGCCAGCAGCTTCTTAGGGGGCGATGGCTACACCTTC. It yields the protein CASSFLGGDGYTF. The chain recombines TRBV5-4 with TRBJ1-2, with 7 bases that match TRBD1. Per germline, CDR1 SGHNT and CDR2 YYREEE (reference sequence). The CDR3 consists of 13 residues. V shed 2 bases, J shed 6 bases, and the junction held 4 bases outside the gene matches.

This sequence joins TRBV28 and TRBJ2-7; D may be TRBD2 (6 bases). This CDR3 is 13 amino acids long. Looked up from germline, CDR1 is MDHEN and CDR2 is SYDVKM. V lost 3 bases and J lost 9, with 15 bases in between. The CDR3 protein is CASSFSSGLGQYF. DNA for the CDR3: TGTGCCAGCAGTTTCAGTAGCGGACTGGGGCAGTACTTC.

The chain carries TRBV4-1 and TRBJ1-5; weak D call: TRBD1 (5 bases). V was trimmed by 0 bases and J by 2 bases, leaving 5 bases between them. Germline assignment: CDR1 MGHRA and CDR2 YSYEKL. This CDR3 has 14 amino acids. The CDR3 DNA reads TGCGCCAGCAGCCAAGACAGGGGCAATCAGCCCCAGCATTTT. It is translated as CASSQDRGNQPQHF.

The V and J genes are TRBV14 and TRBJ2-2; possible D gene TRBD2, 6 bases. The germline V gene has CDR1 SGHDN and CDR2 FVKESK. V was cut by 1 base and J by 3 bases, with 21 bases left in between. This CDR3 is built from 19 residues. CDR3 sequence: CASSQVAGLKITDTGELFF. The CDR3 nucleotides are TGTGCCAGCAGCCAAGTAGCCGGACTAAAGATAACGGACACCGGGGAGCTGTTTTTT. Drawing the rest from reference TRBV14 and TRBJ2-2, the complete variable domain is EAGVTQFPSHSVIEKGQTVTLRCDPISGHDNLYWYRRVMGKEIKFLLHFVKESKQDESGMPNNRFLAERTGGTYSTLKVQPAELEDSGVYFCASSQVAGLKITDTGELFFGEGSRLTVL.

V gene TRBV6-1 combines with J gene TRBJ2-7; 8 nucleotides line up with TRBD1. CDR3 size: 12 residues. Germline CDR1 MNHNS, CDR2 SASEGT. With V trimmed by 10 bases and J by 5 bases, 7 bases remained unmatched. CDR3 loop: CATYWTGHEQYF. CDR3 coding DNA: TGTGCCACCTACTGGACAGGGCACGAGCAGTACTTC.

The chain links TRBV7-9 to TRBJ1-4; TRBD1 matches at 7 bases. Germline assignment: CDR1 SEHNR and CDR2 FQNEAQ (reference sequence). This CDR3 is built from 16 residues. V lost 2 bases to trimming and J lost 14 bases; unmatched junction nucleotides: 17. The CDR3 nucleotides read TGTGCCAGCAGCTTACTGGGCCCTTTAGGTCGGGACAGCCTGTTTTTT. Translating it yields CASSLLGPLGRDSLFF.

This rearrangement joins TRBV5-6 to TRBJ1-1; D is unclear. The CDR3 loop spans 11 amino acids. The V and J ends lost 7 bases and 6 bases respectively, with 10 bases between them. The V gene's germline CDR1 is SGHDT and CDR2 YYEEEE. The chain's CDR3 is CASGVSPEAFF. CDR3 DNA sequence: TGTGCCAGCGGAGTTAGTCCTGAAGCTTTCTTT.

The genes are TRBV7-3 and TRBJ2-3, with D tentatively TRBD1 (5 bases). The germline CDR1 and CDR2 sequences are SGHTA and FQGTGA. Trimming shortened V by 2 bases and J by 5 bases, and 14 bases separated the two germline ends. The CDR3 has 15 residues. CDR3 residues: CASSLQGAGKDTQYF. The CDR3 DNA follows: TGTGCCAGCAGCTTACAAGGGGCAGGGAAAGATACGCAGTATTTT.

This sequence joins TRBV11-2 and TRBJ2-2; D not certain. The germline V gene encodes CDR1 SGHAT and CDR2 FQNNGV. This CDR3 spans 15 amino acids. Trimming took 1 base from V and 8 from J, leaving 14 bases between them. The chain's CDR3 is CASSLVLPLPGELFF. CDR3 DNA: TGTGCCAGCAGCTTAGTGCTTCCTCTACCGGGGGAGCTGTTTTTT.

This clone was observed a single time. The CDR3: CASSQAGTAYNEQFF. The CDR3 DNA reads TGCGCCAGCAGCCAAGCAGGGACAGCCTACAATGAGCAGTTCTTC. The rearrangement uses TRBV4-1 and TRBJ2-1, with TRBD1 matching over 7 bases. Germline V lookup: CDR1 MGHRA, CDR2 YSYEKL. CDR3 length: 15 residues. The V gene end was trimmed by 1 base and the J gene end by 2 bases; junction bases not matched to a gene: 2.

The chain recombines TRBV5-4 with TRBJ2-1; 11 bases map to TRBD2. Germline CDR1 reads SGHNT; CDR2 reads YYREEE (reference sequence). Trimming removed 0 bases from V and 8 bases from J; junction bases left unmatched: 4. The CDR3 runs 15 residues. In DNA, the CDR3 is TGTGCCAGCAGCTTGGGACTAGCGGGGATCGATGAGCAGTTCTTC. Its translation: CASSLGLAGIDEQFF.

The V gene is TRBV29-1, the J gene TRBJ2-1; TRBD2 matches at 8 bases. Looked up from germline, CDR1 is SQVTM and CDR2 is ANQGSEA. The CDR3 loop spans 16 amino acids. J lost 0 bases, V lost 3 bases, and 7 bases had no gene match. The CDR3 loop is CSVDRLASSSYNEQFF. The CDR3 nucleotides read TGCAGCGTTGACCGACTAGCGTCGAGCTCCTACAATGAGCAGTTCTTC.

V gene TRBV5-4 combines with J gene TRBJ2-1; tentatively, D is TRBD2 (6 bases). The germline CDR1 and CDR2 sequences are SGHNT and YYREEE (reference sequence). V lost 2 bases to trimming and J lost 6 bases, with 18 bases between them. The CDR3 is 16 amino acids. The CDR3 loop is CASSLGGNGAGNEQFF. The CDR3 coding sequence is TGTGCCAGCAGCTTAGGAGGGAACGGGGCGGGCAATGAGCAGTTCTTC.

J is TRBJ2-7 and V is TRBV2, with D perhaps TRBD1 (5 bases). Looked up from germline, CDR1 is SNHLY and CDR2 is FYNNEI. Trimming removed 4 bases at V and 5 bases at J, with 21 bases between. The CDR3 loop spans 16 amino acids. The CDR3 loop is CASSADRKRPLDEQYF. The CDR3 nucleotides read TGTGCCAGCAGTGCCGACAGAAAACGCCCCCTGGACGAGCAGTACTTC.

The rearrangement links TRBV4-3 to TRBJ2-3; possibly TRBD2 for D (5 bases). The CDR3 is 15 amino acids. Germline values: CDR1 LGHNA, CDR2 YSLEER. V lost 0 bases and J 5 bases, leaving 12 bases between the germline ends. The CDR3 is CASSQDPTREDTQYF. CDR3 sequence (DNA): TGCGCCAGCAGCCAAGATCCGACCCGGGAAGATACGCAGTATTTT.

The V and J genes are TRBV10-3 and TRBJ1-6; TRBD1 aligns across 8 bases. CDR1 ENHRY and CDR2 SYGVKD come from the germline V gene. Trimming removed 0 bases from V and 9 bases from J; junction bases left unmatched: 13. The CDR3 consists of 18 residues. CDR3 protein: CAISESTPYGQGGSPLHF. CDR3 nucleotide sequence: TGTGCCATCAGTGAGTCTACTCCCTATGGACAGGGTGGTTCACCCCTCCACTTT.

CDR3 residues: CASSSYNLDTDTQYF. In nucleotides, the CDR3 is TGTGCCAGCAGCTCATACAACCTTGACACAGATACGCAGTATTTT. The chain uses TRBV7-9 and TRBJ2-3; D is unclear. Trimming shortened V by 4 bases and J by 2 bases, and 13 bases separated the two germline ends. Germline V gene sequence: CDR1 SEHNR, CDR2 FQNEAQ (reference sequence). The CDR3 loop spans 15 amino acids.

This clone appeared once. The J gene is TRBJ2-5, the V gene TRBV9, with 8 bases fitting TRBD1. The closer fit of TRBJ2-7 to the DNA end suggests the J call may be wrong. The CDR3 length is 15 residues. Germline loops: CDR1 SGDLS, CDR2 YYNGEE. The DNA of the CDR3 is TGTGCCAGCAGCGTAGAGGCAGGGGGCATCTACGAGCAGTACTTC. Protein: CASSVEAGGIYEQYF.

The chain joins TRBV29-1 to TRBJ1-2; D might be TRBD1 (6 bases). The V end lost 5 bases, the J end lost 1 base, and 11 bases lay between the germline ends. The germline V gene has CDR1 SQVTM and CDR2 ANQGSEA. The CDR3 extends over 13 amino acids. The CDR3 DNA reads as TGCAGCGTTAGGACAGAGGGTAACTATGGCTACACCTTC. This codes for CSVRTEGNYGYTF.

The CDR3 reads CASSWGGQPQHF. CDR3 sequence (DNA): TGTGCCAGCAGTTGGGGGGGTCAGCCCCAGCATTTT. The rearrangement links TRBV28 to TRBJ1-5; D might be TRBD1 (5 bases). The CDR3 runs to 12 residues. Trimming removed 4 bases from V and 6 bases from J, with 7 bases in between. Per the germline V gene, CDR1 is MDHEN and CDR2 is SYDVKM.

This rearrangement joins TRBV7-2 to TRBJ2-2; no definite D call. The CDR3 has 13 amino acids. The ends were cut back, 5 bases at V and 6 bases at J, with 10 bases in the middle. Germline CDR1 reads SGHTA; CDR2 reads FQGNSA. The CDR3 DNA follows: TGTGCCAGCAGCCAAGTGCCGGCCGGGGAGCTGTTTTTT. Translating it yields CASSQVPAGELFF.

The genes are TRBV4-3 and TRBJ2-3; 9 bases match TRBD2. The CDR3 sequence is 19 residues long. The junction had 12 bases not matched to a gene; V was cut back by 0 bases and J by 2 bases. Germline V gene sequence: CDR1 LGHNA, CDR2 YSLEER. The CDR3 protein is CASSQDTVTAGGTTDTQYF. The CDR3 DNA follows: TGCGCCAGCAGCCAAGATACCGTTACAGCGGGGGGAACCACAGATACGCAGTATTTT.

The chain combines TRBV2 with TRBJ2-7, with D possibly matching TRBD2 (5 bases). V was cut by 5 bases and J by 4 bases, with 12 bases left in between. Germline CDR1 and CDR2: SNHLY and FYNNEI. The CDR3 is made up of 13 amino acids. CDR3 coding DNA: TGTGCCAGCAGTACGGGATCGGGGTACGAGCAGTACTTC. Encoded protein: CASSTGSGYEQYF.

This clone has just a few counts. This chain uses TRBV28 with TRBJ2-7, with a possible D match to TRBD2 (5 bases). The CDR3 is 11 amino acids. V dropped 3 bases and J dropped 12 bases, with 12 bases sitting between them. The germline V gene encodes CDR1 MDHEN and CDR2 SYDVKM. CDR3 residues: CASSLRALWYF. CDR3 sequence (DNA): TGTGCCAGCAGTTTGAGGGCCCTATGGTACTTC.